This T cell receptor beta chain was recorded in a study of brain T cells in children with intractable seizures. General study points: Absence of clones before surgery may stem from lower sequencing depth.

On this clone itself: Its target is not known.

The repertoire was sequenced with immunoSEQ multiplex PCR; TCRdb's copy has only in-frame clones and lacks some. Seen here are 50,000 to 80,000 clones, roughly 95% observed once, and the top ten hold more than 0.3%. The CDR3 spans 14 residues. The V and J ends lost 9 bases and 3 bases, in that order; junction bases with no gene match: 10. Germline CDR1 SGHTS, CDR2 YDEGEE. J is TRBJ2-7 and V is TRBV5-8; 9 nucleotides line up with TRBD1. The starting material was peripheral blood, obtained at surgery. The clonotype comes from a boy less than two years old with focal cortical dysplasia and intractable seizures. The CDR3 here is CATRTGTGYYEQYF. For the CDR3, the DNA is TGTGCCACCAGGACCGGGACAGGGTACTACGAGCAGTACTTC.